The 12 T cell receptor beta chains given below trace back to one sample, sequenced in a study of CD8 T cells in Susac syndrome. Reverse transcription of roughly 0.45 to 1 ug RNA was carried out with random hexamers. TCRdb analysed the immunoSEQ multiplex PCR reads with MiXCR anew, one entry per CDR3 protein. The data contain 110,000 to 150,000 distinct CDR3 sequences, approximately 96% of them singletons. The sequencing input was CD4+ T cells from PBMCs. All receptors derive from a human donor with Susac syndrome.

This CDR3 is CASSYSTGPQETQYF. For the CDR3, the DNA is TGTGCCAGCAGTTACTCGACGGGGCCACAAGAGACCCAGTACTTC. V and J are TRBV6-5 and TRBJ2-5; D possibly matches TRBD1 or TRBD2 (5 bases each). Trimming removed 0 bases at V and 2 bases at J, with 10 bases between. The CDR3 is 15 residues long. CDR1 MNHEY and CDR2 SVGAGI come from the germline V gene.

The chain carries TRBV4-1 and TRBJ1-2; 7 nucleotides agree with TRBD1. The CDR3 covers 16 residues. With 0 bases clipped from V and 4 bases from J, the junction kept 8 bases outside the gene matches. Germline CDR1 is MGHRA and CDR2 is YSYEKL. The CDR3, as DNA: TGCGCCAGCAGCCAAGAACGACAGGGAGGAACCTATGGCTACACCTTC. This encodes CASSQERQGGTYGYTF.

This clonotype was recorded once. The rearrangement links TRBV11-2 to TRBJ2-7; 11 positions match TRBD2. There are 14 residues in the CDR3. Per germline, CDR1 SGHAT and CDR2 FQNNGV. Trimming cost V 4 bases and J 5 bases; bases outside gene matches: 4. The CDR3 region has the DNA TGTGCCAGCAGCTCTAAGACTAGCGGGAACGAGCAGTACTTC. This translates into CASSSKTSGNEQYF.

V is TRBV5-1 and J is TRBJ2-7; TRBD1 is a possible D gene (5 bases). Trimming cost V 5 bases and J 1 base, with 10 bases left between them. CDR3 length: 13 residues. Germline V CDR1 and CDR2: SGHRS, YFSETQ. CDR3 in amino acids: CASSDSLSYEQYF. The CDR3 bases are TGCGCCAGCAGTGACAGTTTATCCTACGAGCAGTACTTC.

The rearrangement uses TRBV14 and TRBJ2-3; D is unresolved. CDR3 size: 17 residues. Germline CDR1 reads SGHDN; CDR2 reads FVKESK. The germline V and J ends were trimmed by 1 base and 0 bases, with 14 bases remaining between them. As DNA, the CDR3 is TGTGCCAGCAGCCAAGGACGACGAGTATCTAGCACAGATACGCAGTATTTT. It translates to CASSQGRRVSSTDTQYF.

The rearrangement links TRBV4-1 to TRBJ2-7; D gene uncertain. This CDR3 spans 14 amino acids. The germline V gene has CDR1 MGHRA and CDR2 YSYEKL. V gave up 4 bases and J gave up 2 bases, with 12 bases separating them. The CDR3 DNA is TGCGCCAGCAGCCCCCGAGTGATCCCCTACGAGCAGTACTTC. Its protein is CASSPRVIPYEQYF.

The gene calls are TRBV5-4 and TRBJ2-1; D may be TRBD1 (6 bases). CDR1 and CDR2 from the germline V gene are SGHNT and YYREEE (reference sequence). Trimming took off 0 bases at V and 4 bases at J, with 14 bases between the two ends. The CDR3 loop spans 16 amino acids. The CDR3 nucleotides read TGTGCCAGCAGCTTGGGCACAGGGATCGGGTACAATGAGCAGTTCTTC. It translates to CASSLGTGIGYNEQFF.

The CDR3 DNA sequence: TGCGCCAGCAGCGTAAGCGGGAGATACCAAGAGACCCAGTACTTC. Translating it yields CASSVSGRYQETQYF. V gene TRBV4-1 combines with J gene TRBJ2-5; TRBD2 matches at 8 bases. Trimming removed 5 bases from V and 0 bases from J; junction bases left unmatched: 5. Looked up from germline, CDR1 is MGHRA and CDR2 is YSYEKL. CDR3 size: 15 residues.

The V call is TRBV29-1, the J call TRBJ2-1; a weak D match, TRBD1 (5 bases). Germline V lookup: CDR1 SQVTM, CDR2 ANQGSEA. This CDR3 is 15 amino acids long. The V and J ends lost 1 base and 1 base respectively, with 11 bases between them. The CDR3 protein is CSVEGGHGSYNEQFF. In DNA form, the CDR3 reads TGCAGCGTTGAAGGAGGACATGGGTCCTACAATGAGCAGTTCTTC.

The V gene is TRBV20-1, the J gene TRBJ1-5; TRBD1 might be the D (5 bases). This CDR3 spans 13 amino acids. Germline CDR1 and CDR2: DFQATT and SNEGSKA (reference sequence). The V end was cut by 4 bases, the J end by 3 bases, with 10 bases between. The CDR3 DNA follows: TGCAGTGCTATCTCAGGGATCAATCAGCCCCAGCATTTT. As protein: CSAISGINQPQHF.

V usage is TRBV7-9 and J usage is TRBJ1-5; D is ambiguous. The CDR3 consists of 17 residues. CDR1 is SEHNR and CDR2 is FQNEAQ in the germline V gene (reference sequence). V was shortened by 5 bases and J by 4 bases, with 21 bases between the two germline ends. This CDR3 is CASSPVRRGYPNQPQHF. In nucleotides, the CDR3 is TGTGCCAGCAGCCCGGTAAGGCGAGGGTACCCGAATCAGCCCCAGCATTTT.

The rearrangement uses TRBV18 and TRBJ2-3; D not resolved. This CDR3 comprises 14 residues. V was clipped by 2 bases and J by 4 bases, with 10 bases between them. CDR1 is KGHSH, CDR2 LQKENI, per germline. The CDR3: CASSPDLGSDTQYF. CDR3 bases: TGTGCCAGCTCACCAGATCTAGGATCAGATACGCAGTATTTT.